This T cell receptor beta chain was sequenced during a study of molecular identifiers for immune sequencing clone quantification. The wider study: RNA, taken in replicates from about 19,000 or 110,000 naive CD8 cells, was split five ways, with four sequenced.

Study results and caveats: Jurkat TCR RNA that was spiked in from one cell was reportedly detectable among 750,000 to 1,000,000 naive cells.

V gave up 0 bases and J gave up 5 bases; unmatched junction bases: 10. Looked up from germline, CDR1 is LGHNA and CDR2 is YSLEER. The CDR3 sequence is 17 residues long. TCRdb called the PCR reads again in MiXCR, with one record for every CDR3 protein. The repertoire holds 37,000 or so distinct CDR3 sequences, with about a fifth as singletons. This clonotype was picked up many times. Its antigen is unidentified. The chain has TRBV4-3 and TRBJ2-3; 8 bases map to TRBD1. The sample comprised naive CD8+ T cells from blood, with Jurkat cell RNA spiked in. The subset: FACS-sorted CD8+CD4-CCR7+CD45RA+ naive T cells. The clonotype comes from a human donor in good health. Some libraries in this study had Jurkat cell RNA spiked in. CDR3 protein: CASSQDRQDRGGDTQYF. Here the CDR3 DNA reads TGCGCCAGCAGCCAAGATCGCCAAGACAGGGGTGGAGATACGCAGTATTTT.